This is a list of T cell receptor beta chains from one sample in a study of vaccination and CD4 T cells after COVID-19. No antigen is known for these receptors. TCRdb re-called the PCR reads with MiXCR, one entry per CDR3 protein. The sample carries over 15,000 distinct CDR3 sequences, around 70% recorded once. Sequenced: CD4+ T cells from blood, cultured in vitro. The receptor source for this set is a human donor who had recovered from COVID-19. Each CDR3 is given with its conserved first and last residue. The order of the fields is J gene, V gene, CDR3 protein.

>TRBJ2-3|TRBV29-1
CSAPGQRWYADTQYF
>TRBJ2-6|TRBV5-1
CASSPRTGSSGANVLTF
>TRBJ1-5|TRBV6-1
CASSRSPLTQHF
>TRBJ2-5|TRBV30
CAWTTDLRETQYF
>TRBJ2-7|TRBV6-1
CASHTGTSGRYEQYF
>TRBJ1-6|TRBV11-2
CASTPGTGGASPLHF
>TRBJ2-7|TRBV27
CASSLQDGAYEQYF
>TRBJ1-3|TRBV7-8
CASRDLPGNTIYF
>TRBJ2-2|TRBV24-1
CATSDFWGNQPNTGELFF
>TRBJ1-1|TRBV11-1
CASSFWGNTEAFF
>TRBJ2-7|TRBV7-2
CASSLTGKGIYEQYF
>TRBJ1-5|TRBV6-2/TRBV6-3
CASSPGTIYSNQPQHF
>TRBJ1-2|TRBV7-2
CASSLAAGRTF
>TRBJ1-5|TRBV21-1
CASKWTGQRWQPQHF
>TRBJ1-2|TRBV6-5
CASSYGGAFGYTF
>TRBJ1-5|TRBV7-2
CASSKRGSGNSNQPQHF